These 22 T cell receptor beta chains share one sample of origin, sequenced in a study of cytomegalovirus exposure and HLA in healthy donors. The PCR ran on 60 Vbeta and 13 Jbeta primers. Profiling relied on immunoSEQ multiplex PCR, and the TCRdb table lists in-frame clones only, not all of them. The table includes about 60,000 clones, around 82% detected once. Sequenced material: PBMCs. The receptors stem from a male donor in good health and CMV-seronegative.

The chain has TRBV6-6 and TRBJ2-7, with a possible D match to TRBD1 (6 bases). Per germline, CDR1 MNHNY and CDR2 SVGAGI (reference sequence). CDR3 size: 13 residues. V dropped 6 bases and J dropped 4 bases, with 13 bases sitting between them. As DNA, the CDR3 is TGTGCCAGCAGCTCTACAGGGACGTACGAGCAGTACTTC. Its translation: CASSSTGTYEQYF.

V gene TRBV27 combines with J gene TRBJ1-5; perhaps TRBD1 as D (6 bases). Germline V CDR1 and CDR2: MNHEY, SMNVEV (reference sequence). Between the trimmed V and J ends, which lost 5 bases and 6 bases, there was a span of 20 bases. The CDR3 spans 16 residues. The CDR3 DNA reads as TGTGCCAGCAGTCCAGATGGGGCAGGGGCACGTCAGCCCCAGCATTTT. Amino acid sequence: CASSPDGAGARQPQHF.

This clone is a singleton in its sample. The chain joins TRBV19 to TRBJ2-1; TRBD2 agrees at 9 bases. The CDR3 has 15 residues. From germline, CDR1 is LNHDA and CDR2 SQIVND (reference sequence). Trimming took 3 bases from V and 3 from J; bases not matched to a gene: 3. The CDR3 coding sequence is TGTGCCAGTAGTATTAGCGGGGGCGGCTACAATGAGCAGTTCTTC. Its protein is CASSISGGGYNEQFF. The variable domain in full, completed from reference TRBV19 and TRBJ2-1, reads DGGITQSPKYLFRKEGQNVTLSCEQNLNHDAMYWYRQDPGQGLRLIYYSQIVNDFQKGDIAEGYSVSREKKESFPLTVTSAQKNPTAFYLCASSISGGGYNEQFFGPGTRLTVL.

This chain links TRBV30 with TRBJ1-1, with 8 bases fitting TRBD1. Per the germline V gene, CDR1 is GTSNPN and CDR2 is SVGIG (reference sequence). V lost 3 bases to trimming and J lost 9 bases; unmatched junction nucleotides: 15. The CDR3 contains 15 residues. Written as DNA, the CDR3 is TGTGCCTGGAGCCCAGGGACAGGCTACGTCTTTCAAGCTTTCTTT. Amino acid sequence: CAWSPGTGYVFQAFF.

The table lists this clone with a few counts. The rearrangement joins TRBV2 to TRBJ1-5, with a weak D call TRBD1 (6 bases). The CDR3 is 14 amino acids. Between the trimmed V and J ends, which lost 6 bases and 5 bases, there was a span of 14 bases. Germline CDR1 SNHLY, CDR2 FYNNEI. CDR3 DNA sequence: TGTGCCAGCAGGCGACAGGCCCGGGATCAGCCCCAGCATTTT. The encoded protein is CASRRQARDQPQHF.

The chain joins TRBV7-2 to TRBJ2-1; a weak D match, TRBD2 (6 bases). This CDR3 has 14 residues. Germline V CDR1 and CDR2: SGHTA, FQGNSA. Trimming shortened V by 5 bases and J by 8 bases, and 16 bases separated the two germline ends. The CDR3 sequence: CASSDRNSGDEQFF. CDR3 nucleotides: TGTGCCAGCAGCGATCGGAACTCGGGGGATGAGCAGTTCTTC.

The V call is TRBV30, the J call TRBJ1-2; 10 bases match TRBD1. CDR3 length equals 13 residues. Germline lookup yields CDR1 GTSNPN and CDR2 SVGIG (reference sequence). V gave up 2 bases and J gave up 6 bases; unmatched junction bases: 3. This CDR3 reads CAWSPGTGDGYTF. CDR3 in DNA: TGTGCCTGGAGTCCCGGGACAGGGGATGGCTACACCTTC. The full variable domain, in which reference TRBV30 and TRBJ1-2 provide the parts outside the CDR3, is SQTIHQWPATLVQPVGSPLSLECTVEGTSNPNLYWYRQAAGRGLQLLFYSVGIGQISSEVPQNLSASRPQDRQFILSSKKLLLSDSGFYLCAWSPGTGDGYTFGSGTRLTVV.

This chain joins TRBV27 and TRBJ2-5, with TRBD2 matching over 14 bases. The CDR3 extends over 18 amino acids. Germline CDR1 is MNHEY and CDR2 is SMNVEV (reference sequence). Unmatched junction bases numbered 11, after V lost 5 bases and J lost 3 bases. CDR3 loop: CASSTLGLAGGKEETQYF. CDR3 DNA: TGTGCCAGCAGTACCCTTGGACTAGCGGGGGGCAAAGAAGAGACCCAGTACTTC.

The chain uses TRBV15 and TRBJ1-2; the D is unclear. CDR1 is LNHNV, CDR2 YYDKDF, per germline (reference sequence). The germline V and J ends were trimmed by 0 bases and 8 bases, with 7 bases remaining between them. CDR3 size: 12 residues. CDR3 region: CATSRDSNGYTF. CDR3 nucleotide sequence: TGTGCCACCAGCAGAGATAGTAACGGCTACACCTTC.

This chain joins TRBV4-1 and TRBJ1-5; 8 positions match TRBD1. The CDR3 length is 16 residues. Trimming at V came to 4 bases and at J to 3 bases, leaving 8 bases not matched to a gene. CDR1 and CDR2 from the germline V gene are MGHRA and YSYEKL. In DNA form, the CDR3 reads TGCGCCAGCAGCCCCGTGGCGACAGGGGACAATCAGCCCCAGCATTTT. Translating gives CASSPVATGDNQPQHF.

The chain recombines TRBV7-2 with TRBJ2-1; tentatively, D is TRBD2 (7 bases). Trimming shortened V by 5 bases and J by 9 bases, and 14 bases separated the two germline ends. CDR3 length: 13 amino acids. Per germline, CDR1 SGHTA and CDR2 FQGNSA. CDR3 protein: CASSPRGGFEQFF. In DNA, the CDR3 is TGTGCCAGCAGCCCCAGGGGAGGGTTTGAGCAGTTCTTC.

The chain uses TRBV11-3 and TRBJ1-1, with TRBD1 as a possible D gene (5 bases). There are 12 residues in the CDR3. The germline V and J ends were trimmed by 5 bases and 8 bases, with 12 bases remaining between them. Germline lookup yields CDR1 SGHNT and CDR2 YENEEA. The CDR3 bases are TGTGCCAGCAGCCGGGGCGGGGCAGAAGCTTTCTTT. Its translation: CASSRGGAEAFF. Using reference TRBV11-3 and TRBJ1-1 for the parts outside the CDR3, the full variable domain is EAGVVQSPRYKIIEKKQPVAFWCNPISGHNTLYWYLQNLGQGPELLIRYENEEAVDDSQLPKDRFSAERLKGVDSTLKIQPAELGDSAVYLCASSRGGAEAFFGQGTRLTVV.

The J gene is TRBJ1-3, the V gene TRBV6-6; no clear D gene. CDR3 length equals 13 residues. V was pared by 5 bases and J by 5 bases, with 10 bases between. The germline CDR1 and CDR2 sequences are MNHNY and SVGAGI (reference sequence). The CDR3 here is CASSPVLRNTIYF. CDR3 bases: TGTGCCAGCAGTCCCGTACTCAGAAACACCATATATTTT.

On this clone itself: A junction end diverges from the germline sequence, so it may reflect a read error. V usage is TRBV19 and J usage is TRBJ1-1; 9 nucleotides line up with TRBD1. The CDR3 totals 15 residues. Germline V lookup: CDR1 LNHDA, CDR2 SQIVND (reference sequence). The CDR3 DNA reads TGTGCCAGTAGTAGCTTCGGACAGGGGAACTCTGAAGCTTTCTTT. Protein: CASSSFGQGNSEAFF.

This clone has just a few counts. The chain couples TRBV19 to TRBJ1-6; TRBD1 is a possible D gene (5 bases). Per germline, CDR1 LNHDA and CDR2 SQIVND (reference sequence). V gave up 5 bases and J gave up 4 bases, with 12 bases separating them. The CDR3 contains 15 residues. In DNA form, the CDR3 reads TGTGCCAGTAGTCCCCGGGACTCTTATAATTCACCCCTCCACTTT. Amino acids: CASSPRDSYNSPLHF.

The rearrangement uses TRBV7-8 and TRBJ2-3, with 16 nucleotides matching TRBD2. The germline V gene has CDR1 SGHVS and CDR2 FQNEAQ. The V gene end was trimmed by 4 bases and the J gene end by 2 bases; junction bases not matched to a gene: 9. The CDR3 has 19 amino acids. The CDR3 spells CASSSEGLAGGPITDTQYF. As DNA, the CDR3 is TGTGCCAGCAGCTCCGAGGGACTAGCGGGGGGGCCCATCACAGATACGCAGTATTTT.

This clone has only a few counts. V gene TRBV27 combines with J gene TRBJ1-6, with TRBD1 matching over 11 bases. V lost 5 bases, J lost 10 bases, and 4 bases stayed unmatched. This CDR3 is 14 amino acids long. Looked up from germline, CDR1 is MNHEY and CDR2 is SMNVEV (reference sequence). In DNA form, the CDR3 reads TGTGCCAGCAGTACGCGGACAGGGGGCTCACCCCTCCACTTT. Amino acid sequence: CASSTRTGGSPLHF.

V is TRBV5-1 and J is TRBJ1-4; D gene ambiguous. Germline values: CDR1 SGHRS, CDR2 YFSETQ. The CDR3 runs 15 residues. V gave up 7 bases and J gave up 5 bases, with 18 bases separating them. CDR3 sequence reads: CASRLLGAGNEKLFF. The CDR3 nucleotides are TGCGCCAGCCGGTTGTTGGGTGCGGGAAATGAAAAACTGTTTTTT.

The V and J genes are TRBV2 and TRBJ1-2, with 7 bases identical to TRBD1. V lost 8 bases to trimming and J lost 3 bases; unmatched junction nucleotides: 12. This CDR3 region has 15 residues. From germline, CDR1 is SNHLY and CDR2 FYNNEI. The CDR3 DNA reads TGTGCCAGCGTAAGAGACAGGGCCGACGACTATGGCTACACCTTC. This encodes CASVRDRADDYGYTF.

V and J are TRBV19 and TRBJ1-5; weak D call: TRBD1 (6 bases). V was trimmed by 4 bases and J by 5 bases, leaving 15 bases between them. The CDR3 length is 15 residues. In germline, CDR1 is LNHDA, CDR2 SQIVND (reference sequence). The CDR3 loop reads CASSTSGTIYQPQHF. For the CDR3, the DNA is TGTGCCAGTAGTACCAGCGGGACAATATATCAGCCCCAGCATTTT.

This chain joins TRBV7-2 and TRBJ2-5, with D possibly matching TRBD2 (5 bases). The J call is in doubt because the DNA end fits TRBJ2-7 better. Looked up from germline, CDR1 is SGHTA and CDR2 is FQGNSA. The CDR3 runs 13 residues. The CDR3 reads CASSLTRDYEQYF. The CDR3 nucleotides are TGTGCCAGCAGCTTAACTAGGGATTACGAGCAGTACTTC.

The J gene is TRBJ2-7, the V gene TRBV9; TRBD2 matches at 10 bases. Germline V gives CDR1 SGDLS, CDR2 YYNGEE. The CDR3 has 18 residues. Trimming took 0 bases from V and 3 from J; bases not matched to a gene: 12. Written as DNA, the CDR3 is TGTGCCAGCAGCGTAGGGGGCGGGGGCACTAGCGGGGACTACGAGCAGTACTTC. Translated, it gives CASSVGGGGTSGDYEQYF.